This T cell receptor (beta chain) derives from a study of shared T cell receptors in the human thymus. Measured with immunoSEQ multiplex PCR; TCRdb has only the in-frame clones, and not every one. This sample yields about 610,000 clones, of which roughly 90% are seen a single time; 0.0085% to 0.012% belongs to the top ten. These data were also filed under a second study, of human thymus T cells. That report notes: Thymic material originated from resections removed in the course of corrective heart surgery. V and J gene usage appeared biased in thymic and blood repertoires. Highly overlapping thymic repertoires in unrelated individuals were reported by related research.

What was sequenced was thymocytes. The receptor's source is a boy younger than two with a congenital heart defect.

The CDR3 nucleotides read TGCAGCGTGGACAGGAACTCCTACGAGCAGTACTTC. This codes for CSVDRNSYEQYF. The J gene is TRBJ2-7, the V gene TRBV29-1; 7 bases fit TRBD1. Germline V gives CDR1 SQVTM, CDR2 ANQGSEA. Germline trimming cut 6 bases from V and 0 bases from J; bases unmatched to any gene: 2. The CDR3 contains 12 residues.